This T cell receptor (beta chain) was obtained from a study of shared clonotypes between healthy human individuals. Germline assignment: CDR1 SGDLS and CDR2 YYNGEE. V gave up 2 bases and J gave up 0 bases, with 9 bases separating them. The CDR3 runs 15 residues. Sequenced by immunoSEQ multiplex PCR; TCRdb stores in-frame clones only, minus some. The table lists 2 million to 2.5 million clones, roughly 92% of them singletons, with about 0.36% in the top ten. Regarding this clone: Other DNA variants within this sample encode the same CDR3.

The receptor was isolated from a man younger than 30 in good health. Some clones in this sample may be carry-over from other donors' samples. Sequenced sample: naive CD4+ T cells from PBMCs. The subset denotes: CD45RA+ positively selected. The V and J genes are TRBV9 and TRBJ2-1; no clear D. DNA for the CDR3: TGTGCCAGCAGCGTTGGGCAAACCTCCTACAATGAGCAGTTCTTC. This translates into CASSVGQTSYNEQFF.